Listed below are T cell receptor beta chains from one sample, sequenced in a study of T cell repertoires in cytomegalovirus infection. Their cognate antigens are unknown. Using its own MiXCR run on the reads, TCRdb lists one record per CDR3 protein. The table has roughly 860,000 distinct CDR3 sequences, 30% to 35% seen once. Sequences were derived from cultured CD8+ T cells from PBMCs, sampled from culture after CMV antigen stimulation. These receptor sequences come from a human donor in good health (CMV status not recorded). Some clones in this sample may be carry-over from other donors' samples. Each CDR3 is given with its conserved first and last residue. D genes are given only for firm matches. The size field is filled for only some rows; it gives once, few, many or a size class.

J: TRBJ1-5; V: TRBV12-3/TRBV12-4; size: few; D: .; CDR3: CASTLGSHPQHF; DNA: TGTGCCAGCACCCTCGGGAGCCATCCCCAGCATTTT
J: TRBJ2-1; V: TRBV7-8; size: many; D: TRBD2; CDR3: CASSLEGLASSYNEQFF; DNA: TGTGCCAGCAGCTTAGAGGGACTAGCGAGCTCCTACAATGAGCAGTTCTTC
J: TRBJ1-2; V: TRBV2; size: .; D: .; CDR3: CAREEVRAGYTF; DNA: TGTGCCAGAGAGGAGGTGCGGGCCGGCTACACCTTC
J: TRBJ1-2; V: TRBV4-2; size: .; D: .; CDR3: CASSQEATSGYGYTF; DNA: TGTGCCAGCAGCCAAGAAGCCACCTCGGGTTATGGCTACACCTTC
J: TRBJ2-1; V: TRBV11-2; size: .; D: TRBD2; CDR3: CASSLDHWGGNHNEQFF; DNA: TGTGCCAGCAGCTTAGATCACTGGGGGGGGAACCACAATGAGCAGTTCTTC
J: TRBJ2-1; V: TRBV2; size: few; D: .; CDR3: CATSTRGGYNEQFF; DNA: TGTGCCACCTCGACTAGAGGGGGTTACAATGAGCAGTTCTTC
J: TRBJ2-5; V: TRBV6-5; size: .; D: .; CDR3: CASRQHQFQETQYF; DNA: TGTGCCAGCAGACAACACCAATTCCAAGAGACCCAGTACTTC
J: TRBJ1-1; V: TRBV29-1; size: once; D: TRBD1; CDR3: CSVHQGEVRF; DNA: TGCAGCGTTCACCAGGGGGAGGTGAGGTTT
J: TRBJ2-3; V: TRBV19; size: .; D: TRBD2; CDR3: CASSIDYVLAGGRTDTQYF; DNA: TGTGCCAGTAGTATAGATTATGTTCTAGCGGGGGGGCGCACAGATACGCAGTATTTT
J: TRBJ2-2; V: TRBV14; size: .; D: .; CDR3: CASSQTGTTLAGELFF; DNA: TGTGCCAGCAGCCAGACCGGGACAACTCTAGCCGGGGAGCTGTTTTTT
J: TRBJ2-5; V: TRBV7-2; size: few; D: .; CDR3: CASSLGGPGEGEETQYF; DNA: TGTGCCAGCAGCTTAGGGGGGCCGGGTGAGGGAGAAGAGACCCAGTACTTC
J: TRBJ2-3; V: TRBV19; size: few; D: TRBD2; CDR3: CASSMGLAGWSDTQYF; DNA: TGTGCCAGTAGTATGGGACTAGCGGGGTGGTCAGATACGCAGTATTTT
J: TRBJ2-5; V: TRBV6-6; size: .; D: .; CDR3: CASSYPRVGTQYF; DNA: TGTGCCAGCAGTTACCCCCGGGTAGGGACCCAGTACTTC
J: TRBJ1-2; V: TRBV19; size: many; D: .; CDR3: CASSPGAGSYGYTF; DNA: TGTGCCAGTAGTCCCGGGGCAGGGTCTTATGGCTACACCTTC
J: TRBJ2-5; V: TRBV7-7; size: few; D: .; CDR3: CASSQTTGRAQYF; DNA: TGTGCTAGCAGCCAGACGACGGGCAGGGCCCAGTACTTC
J: TRBJ2-5; V: TRBV6-2/TRBV6-3; size: .; D: TRBD2; CDR3: CASSYGPSREGETQYF; DNA: TGTGCCAGCAGTTATGGACCCTCTAGGGAGGGGGAGACCCAGTACTTC
J: TRBJ2-1; V: TRBV7-2; size: few; D: .; CDR3: CASTPSIWEQFF; DNA: TGTGCCAGCACCCCATCTATTTGGGAGCAGTTCTTC
J: TRBJ2-1; V: TRBV5-6; size: .; D: TRBD1; CDR3: CASSLPGTGLLF; DNA: TGTGCCAGCAGCTTACCCGGGACAGGCCTGTTGTTC
J: TRBJ2-5; V: TRBV7-6; size: many; D: .; CDR3: CASSLFSDWRETQYF; DNA: TGTGCCAGCAGCTTGTTCAGTGATTGGAGAGAGACCCAGTACTTC
J: TRBJ2-2; V: TRBV20-1; size: few; D: .; CDR3: CSAERSSNPGELFF; DNA: TGCAGTGCGGAGAGATCCAGCAACCCCGGGGAGCTGTTTTTT
J: TRBJ1-1; V: TRBV19; size: few; D: .; CDR3: CASTLGLRGSTEAFF; DNA: TGTGCCAGTACCCTCGGGTTGAGGGGCAGCACTGAAGCTTTCTTT
J: TRBJ2-1; V: TRBV23-1; size: few; D: .; CDR3: CASIKTGDEQFF; DNA: TGCGCCAGCATCAAAACAGGTGACGAGCAGTTCTTC
J: TRBJ2-4; V: TRBV27; size: .; D: TRBD2; CDR3: CASSLIGAGGLAKNIQYF; DNA: TGTGCCAGCAGTTTAATCGGGGCGGGGGGGCTTGCCAAAAACATTCAGTACTTC
J: TRBJ1-2; V: TRBV10-3; size: .; D: .; CDR3: CAIRGLFNLGSPANYGYTF; DNA: TGTGCCATCAGGGGACTATTCAACCTTGGGTCTCCAGCTAACTATGGCTACACCTTC